What follows describes a single T cell receptor (beta chain). Its antigen target is currently unknown. Qualities for individual bases were not recorded, and no much larger clone is one base off. TCRbeta CDR3 regions were amplified from genomic DNA using the immunoSEQ Assay, a bias-controlled multiplex PCR. As for the original processing: The number of nucleated cells in each sample was estimated from the amplification of reference gene primers within the assay. To quantify the absolute abundance of each unique TCRbeta CDR3 rearrangement, sequence reads were collapsed and filtered. For each sample, productive Simpson clonality was calculated as the square root of Simpson's diversity index across productive rearrangements. Drawn from immuneACCESS, this table holds only the in-frame rearrangements with V and J called that TCRdb kept. Clones are partly lost; checked studies trace under half to an unresolved V gene and leave the rest unexplained. The DNA was the basis for D and trimming; V, J and clone size are from that table. This sample has roughly 190,000 clones in its table, and around 83% of those were observed once. Clones ranked in the top ten supply just under 25% of the sample.

The data belong to a study of blood T cell repertoires in COVID-19 (dated by TCRdb to the early 2020s). Broadly, across the study: ImmuneRACE Cohort 3 recovered participants were defined by two consecutive negative NP/OP PCR tests, healthcare professional clearance, or symptom resolution. Samples covering the acute and convalescent phases of COVID-19 were provided by collaborators in the United States, Italy and Spain. The repertoires were released in a freely available public database meant as a resource for research on the immune response to SARS-CoV-2. Where available, HLA class I and class II types were obtained from metadata supplied by the sample provider rather than from assay-based typing. Deeply sampled blood TCRbeta repertoires from subjects exposed to, actively infected with, or recovered from COVID-19 were included in the dataset. The sample metadata nearly always contained a de-identified subject ID, COVID-19 status, age in years and sex. The samples were drawn from the first 160 participants of the ongoing ImmuneRACE study and from over a thousand subjects provided by 6 global collaborators. The material from the prospective study consisted of cDNA or gDNA derived from T cells, B-cell-depleted T cells, or PBMCs. General study outcomes and caveats: The quantity of clinical and demographic metadata differed by source and by participant and was supplied without curation.

In the prospective study, participants were about 18 to 100 years old, resided in fewer than 25 geographic areas of the United States, and were enrolled through a virtual design. To assign participants to cohorts, the prospective study relied on clinical history that participants themselves reported in a screening survey and a study questionnaire. Mobile phlebotomists in the prospective study collected whole blood, serum and a nasopharyngeal or oropharyngeal swab from every participant. Additional blood draws and questionnaires over a 2-month period could optionally be provided by prospective study participants. Before DNA extraction, blood samples from the prospective study were shipped at room temperature or frozen. CDR1 is given as SGHNT and CDR2 as YYREEE, both from the germline V gene (reference sequence). The CDR3, from cysteine to phenylalanine, totals 14 residues. Only the CDR3 part of the read is kept: 42 bases, read in frame from the first base. Trimming removed 4 bases from V and 0 bases from J, leaving 8 bases between the germline ends.

This sequence uses TRBV5-4 and TRBJ2-1; no D gene call is confident. The source material was PBMCs or T cells enriched from blood (not recorded which). This clonotype was sampled from a woman aged 35 to 49 in a cohort exposed to, infected with or recovered from COVID-19 (not recorded which). In nucleotide form, the sequence is TGTGCCAGCAGCACGGAGAGCTCCTACAATGAGCAGTTCTTC. Translated, this gives CASSTESSYNEQFF.